These T cell receptor beta chains were read from a single sample in a study of shared clonotypes between healthy human individuals. Repertoires were generated with immunoSEQ multiplex PCR, while TCRdb's copy carries only in-frame clones and drops some. The repertoire consists of 1,500,000 or so clones, with roughly 96% occurring once and the leading ten covering 0.95% to 1.5%. The sequenced material came from naive CD4+ T cells sorted from blood. The origin of the receptors is a young man in good health. Each CDR3 is given with its conserved first and last residue. Each record gives: clone size, J gene, D gene, V gene, CDR3 DNA, CDR3 protein. A D gene is named only where the DNA matches it firmly. Clone size is given for some rows only: seen once, a few or many times, or a class if the clone is expanded.

NA,TRBJ2-3,TRBD1,TRBV9,TGTGCCAGCAGCCAGGGACAGAGCACAGATACGCAGTATTTT,CASSQGQSTDTQYF
NA,TRBJ1-1,NA,TRBV7-5,TGTGCCAGAAGCCCGGGAAGAGGCCACACTGAAGCTTTCTTT,CARSPGRGHTEAFF
NA,TRBJ2-2,NA,TRBV19,TGTGCCAGTTCCGGGGAGAACACCGGGGAGCTGTTTTTT,CASSGENTGELFF
once,TRBJ2-7,NA,TRBV25-1,TGTGCCAGCAGTGGAAGGGGGGCCCTCTCCTACGAGCAGTACTTC,CASSGRGALSYEQYF
NA,TRBJ2-3,TRBD1,TRBV5-1,TGCGCCAGCTGGGACAGGGCTAGCACAGATACGCAGTATTTT,CASWDRASTDTQYF
NA,TRBJ2-5,TRBD2,TRBV28,TGTGCCAGCAGTTTTTTGCCCCACCGGACTAGCGGGCGAGAGACCCAGTACTTC,CASSFLPHRTSGRETQYF
NA,TRBJ2-7,NA,TRBV28,TGTGCCAGCAGTGAATGGCCAATCTACGAGCAGTACTTC,CASSEWPIYEQYF
NA,TRBJ2-1,TRBD1,TRBV18,TGTGCCAGCTCTCCGGGACAGGGCCCTTATGAGCAGTTCTTC,CASSPGQGPYEQFF
NA,TRBJ2-5,TRBD1,TRBV2,TGTGCCAGCACAGGGGGCCTTGAAGTGGAGACCCAGTACTTC,CASTGGLEVETQYF
NA,TRBJ2-3,NA,TRBV5-1,TGCGCCAGCAGCTCGGACGGTGGACTAGCTGGAGGGGGCCCAGATACGCAGTATTTT,CASSSDGGLAGGGPDTQYF
NA,TRBJ1-1,TRBD1,TRBV19,TGTGCCAGTAGTATAGTGGCGACAGGGGACACTGAAGCTTTCTTT,CASSIVATGDTEAFF